Shown below are 8 T cell receptor beta chains from a single sample sequenced in a study of PD-L1 blockade in urothelial cancer (dated by TCRdb to about 2017). Libraries came from the immunoSEQ multiplex PCR assay. Drawn from immuneACCESS, this table holds only the in-frame rearrangements with V and J called that TCRdb kept. Clones are partly lost; checked studies trace under half to an unresolved V gene and leave the rest unexplained. For this sample there are around 120,000 clones; approximately 85% appear just once. The ten largest clones add up to around 2.4% of the sample. The sample here was PBMCs, taken around atezolizumab (anti-PD-L1) treatment. Every receptor here comes from a man aged 50-59 years with urothelial cancer.

This chain connects TRBV27 to TRBJ1-1; TRBD1 might be the D (6 bases). This CDR3 contains 14 residues. From germline, CDR1 is MNHEY and CDR2 SMNVEV (reference sequence). The V and J ends lost 2 bases and 7 bases respectively, with 14 bases between them. CDR3 amino acids: CASSLVSRGSEAFF. The CDR3 nucleotides read TGTGCCAGCAGTTTAGTTTCCAGGGGAAGTGAAGCTTTCTTT.

This chain uses TRBV2 with TRBJ1-3; no definite D call. Germline CDR1 is SNHLY and CDR2 is FYNNEI. The V and J ends lost 4 bases and 1 base respectively, with 11 bases between them. There are 15 residues in the CDR3. Here the CDR3 reads CASSVEGSSGNTIYF. The CDR3 DNA follows: TGTGCCAGCAGTGTTGAGGGTTCGTCTGGAAACACCATATATTTT.

The J gene is TRBJ2-7, the V gene TRBV9, with a tentative D call TRBD1 (6 bases). This CDR3 contains 15 residues. The germline CDR1 and CDR2 sequences are SGDLS and YYNGEE. V was cut by 4 bases and J by 3 bases, with 17 bases left in between. The CDR3 protein is CASSPRAGVFYEQYF. As DNA, the CDR3 is TGTGCCAGCAGCCCTCGGGCAGGGGTCTTCTACGAGCAGTACTTC.

The chain is built from TRBV5-8 and TRBJ2-3; weak D call: TRBD2 (6 bases). The CDR3 is made up of 12 amino acids. Trimming stripped 2 bases from V and 10 bases from J, with 11 bases between. Germline CDR1 reads SGHTS; CDR2 reads YDEGEE. The CDR3 nucleotides read TGTGCCAGCAGCTTTGGGGGGACCGCGCAGTATTTT. Residues: CASSFGGTAQYF.

This chain links TRBV15 with TRBJ1-2, with 9 bases lining up with TRBD1. V gave up 3 bases and J gave up 7 bases; unmatched junction bases: 9. Germline loops: CDR1 LNHNV, CDR2 YYDKDF (reference sequence). This CDR3 region has 15 residues. CDR3 nucleotides: TGTGCCACCAGCAGGGGGGACAGGGAAGTCTCTGGCTACACCTTC. This translates into CATSRGDREVSGYTF.

V usage is TRBV19 and J usage is TRBJ2-3; 14 bases fit TRBD2. Germline CDR1 reads LNHDA; CDR2 reads SQIVND (reference sequence). With V trimmed by 9 bases and J by 1 base, 6 bases remained unmatched. The CDR3 runs to 16 residues. CDR3 residues: CASGTSGSWGTDTQYF. CDR3 sequence (DNA): TGTGCCAGCGGGACTAGCGGGAGTTGGGGCACAGATACGCAGTATTTT.

The chain is built from TRBV18 and TRBJ1-1, with a possible D match to TRBD1 (6 bases). The V end was cut by 6 bases, the J end by 1 base, with 9 bases between. The germline gives CDR1 KGHSH, CDR2 LQKENI. This CDR3 is built from 13 residues. CDR3 in DNA: TGTGCCAGCTCGGGGGGGCAGAACACTGAAGCTTTCTTT. It yields the protein CASSGGQNTEAFF.

This clone was picked up one time. The rearrangement joins TRBV6-1 to TRBJ2-3; the match to TRBD1 covers 8 bases. Germline CDR1 and CDR2: MNHNS and SASEGT. Germline trimming cut 7 bases from V and 0 bases from J; bases unmatched to any gene: 3. There are 14 residues in the CDR3. The CDR3 bases are TGTGCCAGCAACCGGGACAGGAGCACAGATACGCAGTATTTT. Protein sequence: CASNRDRSTDTQYF.